These 13 T cell receptor beta chains share one sample of origin, sequenced in a study of beta chain features in type 1 diabetes (dated by TCRdb to the late 2010s). Their antigens remain unidentified. Here is what the overall study found, with its caveats: A moderate but significant shortening of TCRB CDR3 length was observed in type 1 diabetes patients in all four CD4+ subsets.

To prepare the library, the immunoSEQ multiplex PCR assay was applied. All of the isolated RNA was reverse transcribed with the High Capacity cDNA Reverse Transcription Kit, so expressed TCRB transcripts were sequenced. TCRdb holds this immuneACCESS table with in-frame rearrangements only. Some clones are missing; in checked studies, unresolved V genes explain under half, and the rest has no known cause. The sample table shows more than 300,000 clones, and 10% to 15% are seen once. The ten largest clones represent 0.01% of the sample. Sequences were obtained from naive CD4+ T cells from blood. In the paper's terms, the cell subset or site label means: true naive CD4+ T cells. The receptors here all came from a woman under 30 with type 1 diabetes.

This clone was counted a few times. The chain is built from TRBV7-2 and TRBJ2-1, with TRBD2 matching 9 bases. V lost 5 bases to trimming and J lost 2 bases; unmatched junction nucleotides: 4. The germline CDR1 and CDR2 sequences are SGHTA and FQGNSA. The CDR3 is 15 amino acids. This CDR3 reads CASSPSGVTYNEQFF. CDR3 nucleotide sequence: TGTGCCAGCAGCCCTAGCGGGGTCACCTACAATGAGCAGTTCTTC. The complete variable domain, with remaining parts taken from reference TRBV7-2 and TRBJ2-1, reads GAGVSQSPSNKVTEKGKDVELRCDPISGHTALYWYRQSLGQGLEFLIYFQGNSAPDKSGLPSDRFSAERTGGSVSTLTIQRTQQEDSAVYLCASSPSGVTYNEQFFGPGTRLTVL.

The gene calls are TRBV30 and TRBJ2-7; D possibly corresponds to TRBD1 (6 bases). Germline V gene data show CDR1 as GTSNPN and CDR2 as SVGIG (reference sequence). Trimming stripped 2 bases from V and 7 bases from J, with 15 bases between. The CDR3 totals 13 residues. As DNA, the CDR3 is TGTGCCTGGAGTAAGGGACATGAGAGGGAGCAGTACTTC. This encodes CAWSKGHEREQYF.

The CDR3: CASSPNGPGTNYGYTF. As DNA, the CDR3 is TGTGCCAGCTCACCCAACGGACCGGGAACTAACTATGGCTACACCTTC. V is TRBV18 and J is TRBJ1-2, with D unclear. The CDR3 is 16 residues long. Germline values: CDR1 KGHSH, CDR2 LQKENI. Trimming took off 3 bases at V and 0 bases at J, with 14 bases between the two ends.

This clone was seen more than once but under ten times. This sequence joins TRBV30 and TRBJ1-2, with 7 bases matching TRBD1. The junction had 8 bases not matched to a gene; V was cut back by 2 bases and J by 8 bases. The V gene's germline CDR1 is GTSNPN and CDR2 SVGIG (reference sequence). The CDR3 contains 13 residues. This CDR3 is CAWSRRGLEGYTF. Here the CDR3 DNA reads TGTGCCTGGAGTCGTAGGGGGCTCGAGGGCTACACCTTC.

The chain carries TRBV7-9 and TRBJ1-1; no clear D gene. Germline CDR1 and CDR2: SEHNR and FQNEAQ (reference sequence). Deletions cut 8 bases from V and 3 bases from J, with 10 bases between. The length of the CDR3 is 12 residues. This CDR3 is CASRESDTEAFF. DNA for the CDR3: TGTGCCAGCCGGGAATCGGACACTGAAGCTTTCTTT. Drawing the rest from reference TRBV7-9 and TRBJ1-1, the complete variable domain is DTGVSQNPRHKITKRGQNVTFRCDPISEHNRLYWYRQTLGQGPEFLTYFQNEAQLEKSRLLSDRFSAERPKGSFSTLEIQRTEQGDSAMYLCASRESDTEAFFGQGTRLTVV.

This clone was counted only a few times. The chain has TRBV10-3 and TRBJ2-6; TRBD2 agrees at 10 bases. The CDR3 has 18 amino acids. Germline trimming cut 0 bases from V and 2 bases from J; bases unmatched to any gene: 4. Germline lookup yields CDR1 ENHRY and CDR2 SYGVKD. For the CDR3, the DNA is TGTGCCATCAGTGAGTCCAGCGGGAGGGCGACTGGGGCCAACGTCCTGACTTTC. Translated: CAISESSGRATGANVLTF.

V gene TRBV28 combines with J gene TRBJ1-1; D is possibly TRBD1 (6 bases). Trimming took off 5 bases at V and 8 bases at J, with 21 bases between the two ends. Per germline, CDR1 MDHEN and CDR2 SYDVKM. This CDR3 has 15 residues. CDR3 coding DNA: TGTGCCAGCAGTCCTGCACACGTGTCAGGGGACGAAGCTTTCTTT. Translation gives CASSPAHVSGDEAFF.

This clone was found a few times. The V gene is TRBV28, the J gene TRBJ2-7; TRBD1 aligns across 8 bases. CDR1 is MDHEN and CDR2 is SYDVKM in the germline V gene. CDR3 length: 12 residues. The V segment lost 8 bases and the J segment 4 bases; nucleotides outside the gene matches: 4. CDR3 loop: CASWDRSYEQYF. The CDR3 nucleotides are TGTGCCAGCTGGGACAGGTCATACGAGCAGTACTTC. The full variable domain, its missing parts supplied by reference TRBV28 and TRBJ2-7, is DVKVTQSSRYLVKRTGEKVFLECVQDMDHENMFWYRQDPGLGLRLIYFSYDVKMKEKGDIPEGYSVSREKKERFSLILESASTNQTSMYLCASWDRSYEQYFGPGTRLTVT.

This clone was found a few times. V and J are TRBV28 and TRBJ2-1; TRBD2 matches 10 bases. The CDR3 totals 18 residues. Looked up from germline, CDR1 is MDHEN and CDR2 is SYDVKM. The ends lost 5 bases at V and 7 bases at J; junction bases unmatched: 17. CDR3 region: CASSHSSGSFLIGNEQFF. CDR3 nucleotide sequence: TGTGCCAGCAGTCACTCTAGCGGGAGTTTCTTAATTGGGAATGAGCAGTTCTTC.

There are a few counts of this clone. The chain joins TRBV6-1 to TRBJ1-1; tentatively, D is TRBD1 (6 bases). V was shortened by 3 bases and J by 5 bases, with 10 bases between the two germline ends. The V gene's germline CDR1 is MNHNS and CDR2 SASEGT. CDR3 length: 13 amino acids. CDR3 protein: CASSDRTATEAFF. CDR3 in DNA: TGTGCCAGCAGTGACCGGACAGCTACTGAAGCTTTCTTT.

The chain employs TRBV4-3 and TRBJ1-1, with D hard to call. CDR1 is LGHNA, CDR2 YSLEER, per germline. V shed 0 bases and J shed 5 bases, with 7 bases lying between them. The CDR3 is 13 amino acids. CDR3 amino acids: CASSQDGRTEAFF. CDR3 coding DNA: TGCGCCAGCAGCCAAGATGGGCGAACTGAAGCTTTCTTT.

In this sample, this clone turned up a few times. Here the CDR3 DNA reads TGTGCCTGGAGATACAGGGGCGAGCAGTACTTC. Amino acids: CAWRYRGEQYF. J is TRBJ2-7 and V is TRBV30; the match to TRBD1 covers 7 bases. CDR3 size: 11 residues. Trimming cost V 3 bases and J 6 bases; bases outside gene matches: 2. Germline CDR1 reads GTSNPN; CDR2 reads SVGIG (reference sequence).

This clone was observed a few times. The chain combines TRBV7-9 with TRBJ2-3; D is possibly TRBD1 (6 bases). CDR1 is SEHNR and CDR2 is FQNEAQ in the germline V gene (reference sequence). The CDR3 has 15 amino acids. V lost 10 bases to trimming and J lost 2 bases, with 19 bases between them. In nucleotides, the CDR3 is TGTGCCACGGCCATTGGGCAGGGGTCCACAGATACGCAGTATTTT. This translates into CATAIGQGSTDTQYF.